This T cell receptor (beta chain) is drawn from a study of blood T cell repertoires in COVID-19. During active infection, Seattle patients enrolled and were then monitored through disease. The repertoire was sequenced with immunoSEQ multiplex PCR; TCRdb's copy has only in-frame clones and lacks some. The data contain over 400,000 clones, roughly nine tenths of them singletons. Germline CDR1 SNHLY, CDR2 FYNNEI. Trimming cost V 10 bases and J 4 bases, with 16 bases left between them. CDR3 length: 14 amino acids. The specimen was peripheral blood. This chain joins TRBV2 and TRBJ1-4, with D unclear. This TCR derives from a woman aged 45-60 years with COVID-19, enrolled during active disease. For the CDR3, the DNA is TGTGCCAACCGTCCGGGAGGGTATAATGAAAAACTGTTTTTT. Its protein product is CANRPGGYNEKLFF.